The 6 T cell receptor beta chains listed next were all sequenced from one sample in a study of identifying expanded T cells in peripheral blood. TCRdb's table, derived via immunoSEQ multiplex PCR, lists solely in-frame clones and lacks some. Of more than 75,000 clones listed, approximately 86% are singletons. Sequencing used blood. These receptors originate from a person between 18 and 75 years old in good health.

The V call is TRBV30, the J call TRBJ1-5, with a tentative D call TRBD1 (5 bases). Germline loops: CDR1 GTSNPN, CDR2 SVGIG (reference sequence). The V gene lost 5 bases and the J gene lost 0 bases, with 11 bases spanning the gap. This CDR3 region has 14 residues. The CDR3 DNA is TGTGCCTGGCAGACAGCAAATAGCAATCAGCCCCAGCATTTT. Translation gives CAWQTANSNQPQHF. The full variable domain, completed using reference TRBV30 and TRBJ1-5, is SQTIHQWPATLVQPVGSPLSLECTVEGTSNPNLYWYRQAAGRGLQLLFYSVGIGQISSEVPQNLSASRPQDRQFILSSKKLLLSDSGFYLCAWQTANSNQPQHFGDGTRLSIL.

The rearrangement uses TRBV15 and TRBJ1-1; unclear D gene. The CDR3 covers 16 residues. Germline loops: CDR1 LNHNV, CDR2 YYDKDF (reference sequence). Trimming cost V 3 bases and J 2 bases, with 16 bases left between them. The CDR3 coding sequence is TGTGCCACCAGCAGCCGGACCTGGGGTGGCAACACTGAAGCTTTCTTT. As protein: CATSSRTWGGNTEAFF. Complete variable domain (other parts from reference TRBV15 and TRBJ1-1): DAMVIQNPRYQVTQFGKPVTLSCSQTLNHNVMYWYQQKSSQAPKLLFHYYDKDFNNEADTPDNFQSRRPNTSFCFLDIRSPGLGDTAMYLCATSSRTWGGNTEAFFGQGTRLTVV.

In its sample, this clone was seen a few times. The genes are TRBV6-6 and TRBJ1-4; D not resolved. Germline V CDR1 and CDR2: MNHNY, SVGAGI (reference sequence). Trimming cost V 7 bases and J 3 bases, with 18 bases left between them. The CDR3 covers 16 residues. CDR3 sequence: CASNGLLSGANEKLFF. In DNA form, the CDR3 reads TGTGCCAGCAATGGGTTGCTGTCGGGCGCTAATGAAAAACTGTTTTTT.

The chain joins TRBV6-5 to TRBJ1-2; TRBD1 might be the D (5 bases). Germline values: CDR1 MNHEY, CDR2 SVGAGI. The CDR3 has 12 amino acids. Between the trimmed V and J ends, which lost 2 bases and 8 bases, there was a span of 9 bases. This CDR3 reads CASSYRGGGYTF. CDR3 coding DNA: TGTGCCAGCAGTTACAGGGGAGGCGGCTACACCTTC.

This chain links TRBV14 with TRBJ1-4, with D possibly TRBD1 on 5 matching bases. The CDR3 totals 17 residues. The germline V gene encodes CDR1 SGHDN and CDR2 FVKESK. The ends were cut back, 7 bases at V and 1 base at J, with 19 bases in the middle. CDR3 amino acids: CASKLWGPRRTNEKLFF. The CDR3, as DNA: TGTGCCAGCAAGCTGTGGGGCCCGAGGAGAACTAATGAAAAACTGTTTTTT.

This rearrangement joins TRBV19 to TRBJ2-5, with D possibly TRBD1 on 6 matching bases. CDR1 is LNHDA, CDR2 SQIVND, per germline (reference sequence). The germline V and J ends were trimmed by 3 bases and 2 bases, with 13 bases remaining between them. The CDR3 has 15 residues. The CDR3 here is CASSILFGQQETQYF. CDR3 in DNA: TGTGCCAGTAGTATTCTTTTCGGACAGCAAGAGACCCAGTACTTC. Using reference TRBV19 and TRBJ2-5 for the parts outside the CDR3, the full variable domain is DGGITQSPKYLFRKEGQNVTLSCEQNLNHDAMYWYRQDPGQGLRLIYYSQIVNDFQKGDIAEGYSVSREKKESFPLTVTSAQKNPTAFYLCASSILFGQQETQYFGPGTRLLVL.